A selection of T cell receptor beta chains follows, all from one sample in a study of patients with pleural tuberculosis. TCRdb re-called the reads through MiXCR, storing one row per CDR3 protein. The table shows about 29,000 distinct CDR3 sequences, with 18% occurring only once. Sequenced material: peripheral blood. The origin of the receptors is a human donor with pleural tuberculosis. The CDR3 runs from the conserved cysteine through the conserved F or W. Fields, in order: V gene, D gene, J gene, clone size, CDR3 DNA, CDR3 protein. A D gene is named only where the DNA matches it firmly. The size entry is marked missing in some rows and otherwise reads once, few, many or a size class.

v_gene: TRBV28
d_gene: .
j_gene: TRBJ1-5
abundance: many
CDR3nt: TGTGCCAGCAGTCCGCGCCTAGGGAGCAATCAGCCCCAGCATTTT
CDR3aa: CASSPRLGSNQPQHF

v_gene: TRBV19
d_gene: .
j_gene: TRBJ1-1
abundance: many
CDR3nt: TGTGCCAGTAGGGGACTGAGGCGGCGACCTGAAGCTTTCTTT
CDR3aa: CASRGLRRRPEAFF

v_gene: TRBV19
d_gene: TRBD1
j_gene: TRBJ2-3
abundance: many
CDR3nt: TGTGCCAGTAGTCATCCTGGACAGGAAGATACGCAGTATTTT
CDR3aa: CASSHPGQEDTQYF

v_gene: TRBV12-3/TRBV12-4
d_gene: .
j_gene: TRBJ1-4
abundance: many
CDR3nt: TGTGCCAGCAGTCCCCGTGGGGAAAAACTGTTTTTT
CDR3aa: CASSPRGEKLFF

v_gene: TRBV5-1
d_gene: .
j_gene: TRBJ1-4
abundance: few
CDR3nt: TGCGCCAGCAGCTTGGGCAGCCGTACAACTAATGAAAAACTGTTTTTT
CDR3aa: CASSLGSRTTNEKLFF

v_gene: TRBV27
d_gene: .
j_gene: TRBJ1-1
abundance: .
CDR3nt: TGTGCCAGCAGTCCCCGACAGGACCTGAGGACTGAAGCTTTCTTT
CDR3aa: CASSPRQDLRTEAFF

v_gene: TRBV7-9
d_gene: .
j_gene: TRBJ2-7
abundance: many
CDR3nt: TGTGCCAGCAGCTTTTGGTCTAGCAGGGCCTACGAGCAGTACTTC
CDR3aa: CASSFWSSRAYEQYF

v_gene: TRBV20-1
d_gene: .
j_gene: TRBJ1-1
abundance: medium-sized
CDR3nt: TGCAGTGCCCGAACAGGAGCGGCTTTCTTT
CDR3aa: CSARTGAAFF

v_gene: TRBV20-1
d_gene: .
j_gene: TRBJ2-4
abundance: many
CDR3nt: TGCAGTGCTCACGACGTAGACCTAGCCAAAAACATTCAGTACTTC
CDR3aa: CSAHDVDLAKNIQYF

v_gene: TRBV3-1
d_gene: .
j_gene: TRBJ1-4
abundance: many
CDR3nt: TGTGCCAGCAGCCACCCCGGGGCAGTGGTCGAAAAACTGTTTTTT
CDR3aa: CASSHPGAVVEKLFF

v_gene: TRBV11-2
d_gene: .
j_gene: TRBJ1-2
abundance: many
CDR3nt: TGTGCCAGCAGCTTATTTAACTATGGCTACACCTTC
CDR3aa: CASSLFNYGYTF

v_gene: TRBV19
d_gene: .
j_gene: TRBJ2-5
abundance: many
CDR3nt: TGTGCCAGTAGACCGGGGTCGGCAGGAACCCAAGAGACCCAGTACTTC
CDR3aa: CASRPGSAGTQETQYF

v_gene: TRBV27
d_gene: .
j_gene: TRBJ1-1
abundance: .
CDR3nt: TGTGCCAGCAGTCCAAGTGTGGGGCCCAACACTGAAACTTTCTTT
CDR3aa: CASSPSVGPNTETFF

v_gene: TRBV7-3
d_gene: TRBD1
j_gene: TRBJ1-2
abundance: many
CDR3nt: TGTGCCAGCAGCTTAACGTCGGGACAGCCGGATGGCTACACCTTC
CDR3aa: CASSLTSGQPDGYTF

v_gene: TRBV29-1
d_gene: TRBD1
j_gene: TRBJ2-2
abundance: few
CDR3nt: TGCAGCGTTGGCGAGGACAGGATTAACACCGGGGAGCTGTTTTTT
CDR3aa: CSVGEDRINTGELFF

v_gene: TRBV6-1
d_gene: TRBD2
j_gene: TRBJ2-3
abundance: .
CDR3nt: TGTGCCAGCAGCAGAGATAGGAGCGGGGGTGGCTATGGGAGGACAGATACGCAGTATTTT
CDR3aa: CASSRDRSGGGYGRTDTQYF

v_gene: TRBV20-1
d_gene: TRBD1
j_gene: TRBJ2-7
abundance: many
CDR3nt: TGCAGTGCTATCTCAACAGGGGGCAACTACGAGCAGTACTTC
CDR3aa: CSAISTGGNYEQYF

v_gene: TRBV4-1
d_gene: .
j_gene: TRBJ2-7
abundance: many
CDR3nt: TGCGCCAGCAGCCAAGAGACAGGAGCCTACGAGCAGTACTTC
CDR3aa: CASSQETGAYEQYF

v_gene: TRBV12-3/TRBV12-4
d_gene: .
j_gene: TRBJ2-3
abundance: many
CDR3nt: TGTGCCAGTCTGGAAACGGCGAAAGATACGCAGTATTTT
CDR3aa: CASLETAKDTQYF

v_gene: TRBV6-2/TRBV6-3
d_gene: TRBD2
j_gene: TRBJ2-1
abundance: many
CDR3nt: TGTGCCAGCAGTTTAGGCGGGGGGGACAATGAGCAGTTCTTC
CDR3aa: CASSLGGGDNEQFF

v_gene: TRBV3-1
d_gene: .
j_gene: TRBJ1-2
abundance: many
CDR3nt: TGTGCCAGCAGCCGAAACTCAGCATATGGCTACACCTTC
CDR3aa: CASSRNSAYGYTF

v_gene: TRBV7-8
d_gene: .
j_gene: TRBJ1-5
abundance: many
CDR3nt: TGTGCCAGCAGCTCCAGGAACCGAGGACAGCGCAATCAGCCCCAGCATTTT
CDR3aa: CASSSRNRGQRNQPQHF

v_gene: TRBV28
d_gene: TRBD1
j_gene: TRBJ1-5
abundance: many
CDR3nt: TGTGCCAGCAGTTCGGGGACAGGGTTAGGAAATCAGCCCCAGCATTTT
CDR3aa: CASSSGTGLGNQPQHF

v_gene: TRBV27
d_gene: TRBD1
j_gene: TRBJ1-3
abundance: medium-sized
CDR3nt: TGTGCCAGCAATGCCGACAGGGGTGGAGGAAACACCATATATTTT
CDR3aa: CASNADRGGGNTIYF

v_gene: TRBV13
d_gene: TRBD1
j_gene: TRBJ2-7
abundance: few
CDR3nt: TGTGCCAGCAGCTGGGGACAGGGCCACGAGCAGTACTTC
CDR3aa: CASSWGQGHEQYF

v_gene: TRBV6-1
d_gene: .
j_gene: TRBJ1-1
abundance: medium-sized
CDR3nt: TGTGCCAGCAGAGCACGGACACCCAACACTGAAGCTTTCTTT
CDR3aa: CASRARTPNTEAFF

v_gene: TRBV6-6
d_gene: .
j_gene: TRBJ1-2
abundance: medium-sized
CDR3nt: TGTGCCAGCAGTCCAGGAGGGGGAAGTTATGGCTACACCTTC
CDR3aa: CASSPGGGSYGYTF

v_gene: TRBV4-3
d_gene: .
j_gene: TRBJ1-1
abundance: many
CDR3nt: TGCGCCAGCAGCCAACTCGGTGACACTGAAGCTTTCTTT
CDR3aa: CASSQLGDTEAFF

v_gene: TRBV18
d_gene: TRBD1
j_gene: TRBJ2-7
abundance: many
CDR3nt: TGTGCCAGCTCACCCGACAGGGGCTCCTACGAGCAGTACTTC
CDR3aa: CASSPDRGSYEQYF

v_gene: TRBV4-3
d_gene: TRBD1
j_gene: TRBJ1-1
abundance: many
CDR3nt: TGCGCCAGCAGCCAAGAAGGGACAGCGAACACTGAAGCTTTCTTT
CDR3aa: CASSQEGTANTEAFF

v_gene: TRBV2
d_gene: TRBD1
j_gene: TRBJ1-5
abundance: many
CDR3nt: TGTGCCAGCAGTTACGGGACAGGGGGGCGTCAGCCCCAGCATTTT
CDR3aa: CASSYGTGGRQPQHF

v_gene: TRBV20-1
d_gene: TRBD2
j_gene: TRBJ2-1
abundance: medium-sized
CDR3nt: TGCAGTGCCGATCGGACTAGCTACAATGAGCAGTTCTTC
CDR3aa: CSADRTSYNEQFF

v_gene: TRBV2
d_gene: .
j_gene: TRBJ2-7
abundance: many
CDR3nt: TGTGCCAGCAGATGGCAGGGGGGGTCCTACGAGCAGTACTTC
CDR3aa: CASRWQGGSYEQYF

v_gene: TRBV2
d_gene: TRBD2
j_gene: TRBJ2-3
abundance: many
CDR3nt: TGTGCCAGCAACCTAGCGGGGGGTCGAGATACGCAGTATTTT
CDR3aa: CASNLAGGRDTQYF

v_gene: TRBV4-3
d_gene: .
j_gene: TRBJ1-1
abundance: many
CDR3nt: TGCGCCAGCACCCTAGGGGTGGACACTGAAGCTTTCTTT
CDR3aa: CASTLGVDTEAFF

v_gene: TRBV20-1
d_gene: .
j_gene: TRBJ2-7
abundance: many
CDR3nt: TGCAGTGCTCACATCCCGGCCCCGTTGGGCGAGCAGTACTTC
CDR3aa: CSAHIPAPLGEQYF

v_gene: TRBV12-3/TRBV12-4
d_gene: .
j_gene: TRBJ2-5
abundance: many
CDR3nt: TGTGCCACCTCACGACAGCCGTCCGGAGAGACCCAGTACTTC
CDR3aa: CATSRQPSGETQYF

v_gene: TRBV11-1
d_gene: TRBD1
j_gene: TRBJ1-4
abundance: many
CDR3nt: TGTGCCAGCAGCCGGGACAGGGGTAATGAAAAACTGTTTTTT
CDR3aa: CASSRDRGNEKLFF